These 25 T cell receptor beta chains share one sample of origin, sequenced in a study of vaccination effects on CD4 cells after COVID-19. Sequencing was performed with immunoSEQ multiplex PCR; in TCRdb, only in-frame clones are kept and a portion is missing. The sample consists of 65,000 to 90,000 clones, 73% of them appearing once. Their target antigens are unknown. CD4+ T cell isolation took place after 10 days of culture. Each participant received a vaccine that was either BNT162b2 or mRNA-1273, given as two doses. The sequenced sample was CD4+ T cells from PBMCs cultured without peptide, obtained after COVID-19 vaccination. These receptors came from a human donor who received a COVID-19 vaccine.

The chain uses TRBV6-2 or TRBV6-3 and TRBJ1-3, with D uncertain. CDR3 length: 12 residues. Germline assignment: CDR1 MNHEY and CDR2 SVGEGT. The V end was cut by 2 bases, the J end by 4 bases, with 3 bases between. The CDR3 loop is CASSYIGNTIYF. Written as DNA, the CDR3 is TGTGCCAGCAGTTACATCGGAAACACCATATATTTT.

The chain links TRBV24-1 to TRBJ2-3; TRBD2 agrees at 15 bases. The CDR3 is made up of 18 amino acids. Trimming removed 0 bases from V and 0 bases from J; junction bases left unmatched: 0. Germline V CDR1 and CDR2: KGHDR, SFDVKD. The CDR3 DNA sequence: TGTGCCACCAGTGATTTGGGACTAGCGGGGGGGAGCACAGATACGCAGTATTTT. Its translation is CATSDLGLAGGSTDTQYF.

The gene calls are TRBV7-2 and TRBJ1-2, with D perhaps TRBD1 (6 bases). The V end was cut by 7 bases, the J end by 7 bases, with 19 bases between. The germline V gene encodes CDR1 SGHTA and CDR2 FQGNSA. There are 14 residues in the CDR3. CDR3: CASTVTGQLAGYTF. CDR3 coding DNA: TGTGCCAGCACCGTAACGGGACAACTCGCTGGCTACACCTTC.

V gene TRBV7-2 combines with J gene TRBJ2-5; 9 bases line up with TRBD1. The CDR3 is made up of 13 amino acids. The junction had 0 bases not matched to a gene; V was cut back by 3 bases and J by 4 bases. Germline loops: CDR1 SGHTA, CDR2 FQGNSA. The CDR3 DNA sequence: TGTGCCAGCAGCTTGGACAGGGGAGAGACCCAGTACTTC. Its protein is CASSLDRGETQYF.

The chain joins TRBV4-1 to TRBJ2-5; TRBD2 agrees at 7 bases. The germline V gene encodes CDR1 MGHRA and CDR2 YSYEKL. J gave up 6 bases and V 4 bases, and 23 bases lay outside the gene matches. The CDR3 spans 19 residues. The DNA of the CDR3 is TGCGCCAGCAGCCCGGAAGAGGTCGGCCTGCGGGGGATAAGTAAGACCCAGTACTTC. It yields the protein CASSPEEVGLRGISKTQYF.

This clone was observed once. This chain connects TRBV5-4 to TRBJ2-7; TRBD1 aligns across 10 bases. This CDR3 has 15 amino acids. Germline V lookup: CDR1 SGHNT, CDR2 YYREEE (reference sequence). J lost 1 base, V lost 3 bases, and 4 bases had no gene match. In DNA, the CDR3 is TGTGCCAGCAGCTGGGGACAGGGGCCTTCCTACGAGCAGTACGTC. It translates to CASSWGQGPSYEQYV.

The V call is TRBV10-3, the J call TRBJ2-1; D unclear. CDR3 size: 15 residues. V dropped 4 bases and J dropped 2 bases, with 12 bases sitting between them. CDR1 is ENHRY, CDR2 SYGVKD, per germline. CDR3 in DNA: TGTGCCATCAGTGGGACGGCCAGCGCCTACAATGAGCAGTTCTTC. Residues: CAISGTASAYNEQFF.

The DNA of the CDR3 is TGTGCCAGCACGTCGGGCTATGGCTACACCTTC. It translates to CASTSGYGYTF. The chain has TRBV12-3 or TRBV12-4 and TRBJ1-2, with unresolved D. V gave up 7 bases and J gave up 4 bases, with 7 bases separating them. The CDR3 is 11 amino acids.

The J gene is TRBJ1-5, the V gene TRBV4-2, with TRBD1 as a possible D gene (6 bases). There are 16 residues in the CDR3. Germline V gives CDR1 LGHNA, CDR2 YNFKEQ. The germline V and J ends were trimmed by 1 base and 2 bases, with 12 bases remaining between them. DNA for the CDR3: TGTGCCAGCAGCCAAGCAGGGGATGGGGGCAATCAGCCCCAGCATTTT. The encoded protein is CASSQAGDGGNQPQHF.

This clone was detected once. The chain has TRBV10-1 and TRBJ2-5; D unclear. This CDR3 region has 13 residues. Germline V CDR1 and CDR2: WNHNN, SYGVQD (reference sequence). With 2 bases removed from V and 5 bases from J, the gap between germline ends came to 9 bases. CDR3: CASSERLEETQYF. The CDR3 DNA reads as TGCGCCAGCAGTGAGAGGCTTGAGGAGACCCAGTACTTC.

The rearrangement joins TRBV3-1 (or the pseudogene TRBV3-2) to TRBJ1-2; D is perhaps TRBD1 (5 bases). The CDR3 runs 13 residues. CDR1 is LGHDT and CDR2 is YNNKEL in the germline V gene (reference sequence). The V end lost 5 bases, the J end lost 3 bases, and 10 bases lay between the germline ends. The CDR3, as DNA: TGTGCCAGCAGCAGCCGGGACGACTATGGCTACACCTTC. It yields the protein CASSSRDDYGYTF.

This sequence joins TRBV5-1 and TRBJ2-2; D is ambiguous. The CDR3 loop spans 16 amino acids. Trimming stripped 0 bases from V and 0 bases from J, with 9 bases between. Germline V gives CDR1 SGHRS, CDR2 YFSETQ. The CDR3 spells CASSLERLANTGELFF. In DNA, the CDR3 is TGCGCCAGCAGCTTGGAGCGCTTGGCGAACACCGGGGAGCTGTTTTTT.

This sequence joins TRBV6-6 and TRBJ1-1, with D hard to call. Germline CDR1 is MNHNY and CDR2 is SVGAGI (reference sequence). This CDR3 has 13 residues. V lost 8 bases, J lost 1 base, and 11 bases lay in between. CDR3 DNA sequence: TGTGCCAGCCGACCGACCCAGAACACTGAAGCTTTCTTT. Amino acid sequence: CASRPTQNTEAFF.

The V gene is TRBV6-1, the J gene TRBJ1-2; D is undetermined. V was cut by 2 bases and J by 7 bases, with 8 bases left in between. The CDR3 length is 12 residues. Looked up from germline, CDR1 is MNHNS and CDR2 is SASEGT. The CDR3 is CASSESGFGYTF. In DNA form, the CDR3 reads TGTGCCAGCAGTGAATCGGGATTTGGCTACACCTTC.

CDR3 bases: TGTGCCAGCAGCGTTCCGGGACAGGGGGCAAATACGCAGTATTTT. This encodes CASSVPGQGANTQYF. The rearrangement joins TRBV7-9 to TRBJ2-3; the match to TRBD1 covers 12 bases. From germline, CDR1 is SEHNR and CDR2 FQNEAQ (reference sequence). The CDR3 runs 15 residues. The J segment lost 7 bases and the V segment lost 5 bases, leaving 7 bases of the junction unmatched.

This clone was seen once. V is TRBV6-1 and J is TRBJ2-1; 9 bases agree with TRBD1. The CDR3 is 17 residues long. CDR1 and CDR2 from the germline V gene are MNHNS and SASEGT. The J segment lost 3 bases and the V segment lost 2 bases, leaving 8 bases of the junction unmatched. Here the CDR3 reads CASSERSTGGLYNEQFF. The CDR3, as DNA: TGTGCCAGCAGTGAAAGGTCTACAGGGGGCCTCTACAATGAGCAGTTCTTC.

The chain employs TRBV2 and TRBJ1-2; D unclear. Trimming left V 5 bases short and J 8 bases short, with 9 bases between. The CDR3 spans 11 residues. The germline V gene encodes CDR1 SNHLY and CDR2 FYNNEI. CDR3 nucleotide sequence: TGTGCCAGCAGTCAAGGGTCGGGCTACACCTTC. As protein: CASSQGSGYTF.

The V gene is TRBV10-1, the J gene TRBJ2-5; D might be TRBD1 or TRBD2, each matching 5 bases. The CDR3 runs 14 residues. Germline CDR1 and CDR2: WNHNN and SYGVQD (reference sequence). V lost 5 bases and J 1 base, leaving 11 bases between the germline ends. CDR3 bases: TGCGCCAGCAGTCCCTCAGGGAGCCAAGAGACCCAGTACTTC. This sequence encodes CASSPSGSQETQYF.

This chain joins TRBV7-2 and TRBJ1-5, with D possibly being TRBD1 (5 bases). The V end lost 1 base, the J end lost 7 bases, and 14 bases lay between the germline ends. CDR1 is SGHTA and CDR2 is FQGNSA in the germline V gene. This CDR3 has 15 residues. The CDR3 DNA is TGTGCCAGCAGCTTAGTAGGGTCATGGGGGCAGCCCCAGCATTTT. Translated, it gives CASSLVGSWGQPQHF.

The CDR3 DNA follows: TGTGCCAGCTCCCGGGGGGGGAAGAGCACAGATACGCAGTATTTT. It codes for CASSRGGKSTDTQYF. The rearrangement joins TRBV6-4 to TRBJ2-3; TRBD2 matches at 8 bases. The CDR3 is 15 residues long. Trimming cost V 8 bases and J 0 bases; bases outside gene matches: 7. CDR1 and CDR2 from the germline V gene are MRHNA and SNTAGT.

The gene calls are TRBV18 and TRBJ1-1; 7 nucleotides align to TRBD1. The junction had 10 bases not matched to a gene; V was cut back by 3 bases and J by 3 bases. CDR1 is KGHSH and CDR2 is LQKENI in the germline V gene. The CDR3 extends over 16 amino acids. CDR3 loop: CASSPTGATGDTEAFF. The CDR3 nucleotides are TGTGCCAGCTCACCCACCGGGGCCACAGGGGACACTGAAGCTTTCTTT.

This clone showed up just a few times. The CDR3 DNA follows: TGTGCCAGCAAGCCAGGGACGTGGAGCTCTGGAAACACCATATATTTT. Translation gives CASKPGTWSSGNTIYF. This rearrangement joins TRBV2 to TRBJ1-3; a possible D gene is TRBD1 (5 bases). The length of the CDR3 is 16 residues. CDR1 and CDR2 (germline): SNHLY, FYNNEI. V dropped 7 bases and J dropped 0 bases, with 16 bases sitting between them. The full variable domain, rest sourced from reference TRBV2 and TRBJ1-3, is EPEVTQTPSHQVTQMGQEVILRCVPISNHLYFYWYRQILGQKVEFLVSFYNNEISEKSEIFDDQFSVERPDGSNFTLKIRSTKLEDSAMYFCASKPGTWSSGNTIYFGEGSWLTVV.

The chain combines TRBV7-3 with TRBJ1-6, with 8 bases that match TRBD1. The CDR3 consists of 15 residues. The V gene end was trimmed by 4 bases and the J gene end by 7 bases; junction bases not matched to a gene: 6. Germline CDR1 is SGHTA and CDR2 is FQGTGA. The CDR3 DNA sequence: TGTGCCAGCAGCTCACTGGGACAGGCAAATTCACCCCTCCACTTT. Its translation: CASSSLGQANSPLHF.

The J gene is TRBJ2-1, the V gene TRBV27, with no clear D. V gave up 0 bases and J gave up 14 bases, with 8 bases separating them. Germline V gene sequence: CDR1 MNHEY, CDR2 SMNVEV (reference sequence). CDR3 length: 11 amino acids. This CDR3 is CASSLSGWEFF. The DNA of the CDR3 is TGTGCCAGCAGTTTATCGGGATGGGAGTTCTTC.

CDR3 loop: CASSQRDRANTGELFF. As DNA, the CDR3 is TGCGCCAGCAGCCAACGGGACCGCGCGAACACCGGGGAGCTGTTTTTT. The genes are TRBV5-1 and TRBJ2-2; the D gene could be TRBD1 or TRBD2 (5 bases each). V was cut by 4 bases and J by 0 bases, with 13 bases left in between. Germline-derived CDR1 and CDR2 are SGHRS and YFSETQ. This CDR3 has 16 amino acids.